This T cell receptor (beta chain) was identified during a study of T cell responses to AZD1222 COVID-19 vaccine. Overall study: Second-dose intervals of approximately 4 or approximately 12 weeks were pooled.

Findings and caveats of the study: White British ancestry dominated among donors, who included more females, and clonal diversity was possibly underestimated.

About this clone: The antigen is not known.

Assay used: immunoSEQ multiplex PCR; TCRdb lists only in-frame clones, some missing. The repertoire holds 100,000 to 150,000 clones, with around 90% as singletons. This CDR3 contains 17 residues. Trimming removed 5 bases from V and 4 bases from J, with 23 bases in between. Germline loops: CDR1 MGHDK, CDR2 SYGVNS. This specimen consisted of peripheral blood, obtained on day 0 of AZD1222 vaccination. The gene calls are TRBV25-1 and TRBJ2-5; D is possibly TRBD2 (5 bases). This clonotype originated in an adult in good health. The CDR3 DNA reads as TGTGCCAGCAGTCTTTTGTCAGGAGGCAGTCGCGGAGAGACCCAGTACTTC. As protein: CASSLLSGGSRGETQYF. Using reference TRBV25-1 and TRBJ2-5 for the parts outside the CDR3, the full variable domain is EADIYQTPRYLVIGTGKKITLECSQTMGHDKMYWYQQDPGMELHLIHYSYGVNSTEKGDLSSESTVSRIRTEHFPLTLESARPSHTSQYLCASSLLSGGSRGETQYFGPGTRLLVL.